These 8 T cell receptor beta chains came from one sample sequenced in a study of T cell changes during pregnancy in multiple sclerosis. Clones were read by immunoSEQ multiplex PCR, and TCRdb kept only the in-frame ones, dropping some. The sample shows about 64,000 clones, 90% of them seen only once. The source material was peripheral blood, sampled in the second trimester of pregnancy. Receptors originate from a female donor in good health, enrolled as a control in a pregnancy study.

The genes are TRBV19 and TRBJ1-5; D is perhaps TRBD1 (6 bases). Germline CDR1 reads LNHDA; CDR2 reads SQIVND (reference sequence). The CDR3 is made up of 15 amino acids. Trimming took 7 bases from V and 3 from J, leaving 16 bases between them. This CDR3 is CASTPPGHINQPQHF. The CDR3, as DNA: TGTGCCAGTACCCCTCCGGGACACATCAATCAGCCCCAGCATTTT.

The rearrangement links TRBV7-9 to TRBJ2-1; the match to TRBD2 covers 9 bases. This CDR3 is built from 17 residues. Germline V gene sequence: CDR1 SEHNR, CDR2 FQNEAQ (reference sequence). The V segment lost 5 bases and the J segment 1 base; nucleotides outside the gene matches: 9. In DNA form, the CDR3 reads TGTGCCAGCAGCCCGAGTTTAGCGGGAGAATCCTACAATGAGCAGTTCTTC. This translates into CASSPSLAGESYNEQFF.

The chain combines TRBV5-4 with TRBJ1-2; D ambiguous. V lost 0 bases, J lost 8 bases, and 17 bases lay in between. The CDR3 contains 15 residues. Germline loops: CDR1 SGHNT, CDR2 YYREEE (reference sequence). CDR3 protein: CASSLDDRNYGGYTF. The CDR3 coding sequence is TGTGCCAGCAGCTTGGACGATAGGAACTACGGGGGCTACACCTTC.

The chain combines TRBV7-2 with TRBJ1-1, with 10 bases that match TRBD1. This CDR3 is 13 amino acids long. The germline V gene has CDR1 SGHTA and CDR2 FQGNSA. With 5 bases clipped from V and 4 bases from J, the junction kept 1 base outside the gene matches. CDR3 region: CASSRTGGTEAFF. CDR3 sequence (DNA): TGTGCCAGCAGCAGGACAGGGGGCACTGAAGCTTTCTTT. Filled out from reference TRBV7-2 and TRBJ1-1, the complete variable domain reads GAGVSQSPSNKVTEKGKDVELRCDPISGHTALYWYRQSLGQGLEFLIYFQGNSAPDKSGLPSDRFSAERTGGSVSTLTIQRTQQEDSAVYLCASSRTGGTEAFFGQGTRLTVV.

CDR3 sequence: CASSLAGLARFF. CDR3 sequence (DNA): TGTGCCAGCAGCTTAGCGGGACTAGCCCGGTTCTTC. The V and J genes are TRBV7-8 and TRBJ2-1; 9 nucleotides agree with TRBD2. Germline V gene data show CDR1 as SGHVS and CDR2 as FQNEAQ. This CDR3 is built from 12 residues. J lost 15 bases, V lost 0 bases, and 3 bases had no gene match.

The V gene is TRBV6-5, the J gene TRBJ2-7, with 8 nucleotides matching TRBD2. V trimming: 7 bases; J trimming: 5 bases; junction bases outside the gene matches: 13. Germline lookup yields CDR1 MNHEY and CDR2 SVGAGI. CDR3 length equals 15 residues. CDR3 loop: CASTTRGAGYHEQYF. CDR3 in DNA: TGTGCCAGCACCACGCGGGGGGCGGGGTACCACGAGCAGTACTTC.

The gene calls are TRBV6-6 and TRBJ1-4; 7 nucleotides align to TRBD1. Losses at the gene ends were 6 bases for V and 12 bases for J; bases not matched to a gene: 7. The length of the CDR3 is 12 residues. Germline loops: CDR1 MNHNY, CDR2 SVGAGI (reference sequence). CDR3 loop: CASRTKTGELFF. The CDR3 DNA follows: TGTGCCAGCAGAACTAAAACAGGGGAACTGTTTTTT.

The CDR3 loop is CASSQEGQWGETQYF. For the CDR3, the DNA is TGTGCCAGTAGTCAGGAGGGACAGTGGGGAGAGACCCAGTACTTC. The chain uses TRBV19 and TRBJ2-5; weak D call: TRBD1 (7 bases). This CDR3 contains 15 residues. Per germline, CDR1 LNHDA and CDR2 SQIVND (reference sequence). Trimming pared 5 bases from V and 4 bases from J, leaving 17 bases between.